This T cell receptor beta chain was captured in a study of identical twins. TCRdb ran MiXCR on the 5' RACE reads and lists one entry per CDR3 protein. The sample gives roughly 350,000 distinct CDR3 sequences, around 9% of which show up once; 8.5% to 10% is in the top ten. Material: naive T cells sorted from blood. This sequence was found in a woman in her forties or fifties in good health.

As DNA, the CDR3 is TGTGCCAGCAGTGGGGGAAGAGTCACTGAAGCTTTCTTT. This encodes CASSGGRVTEAFF. The chain is built from TRBV2 and TRBJ1-1; D gene uncertain. Per germline, CDR1 SNHLY and CDR2 FYNNEI. CDR3 length: 13 residues. Trimming removed 4 bases at V and 4 bases at J, with 10 bases between.